The entry below gives a single T cell receptor (beta chain) sequence along with its context. Its antigen remains unknown. The data were obtained in a study of shared clonotypes between healthy human individuals. Study-level points and caveats: Generation probabilities of non-shared clonotypes were lower (relative to those shared by all four donors).

Trimming shortened V by 0 bases and J by 5 bases, and 13 bases separated the two germline ends. CDR1 MNHEY and CDR2 SVGAGI come from the germline V gene. The CDR3 loop spans 15 amino acids. Sequenced by immunoSEQ multiplex PCR; TCRdb stores in-frame clones only, minus some. The sample holds 2 million to 2.5 million clones, 80% to 95% seen once. The chain combines TRBV6-5 with TRBJ2-5; possibly TRBD2 for D (5 bases). Input material: naive CD4+ T cells from PBMCs. The subset here: CD45RA+ positively selected. This receptor was taken from a man between 18 and 29 years old in good health. Some clones in this sample may be carry-over from other donors' samples. CDR3 coding DNA: TGTGCCAGCAGTTACTCGCGGACCCCGGGGGAGACCCAGTACTTC. Translated: CASSYSRTPGETQYF.